The rows below give T cell receptor beta chains drawn from one sample of a study of PD-L1 blockade in urothelial cancer. Profiling relied on immunoSEQ multiplex PCR, and the TCRdb table lists in-frame clones only, not all of them. Among 85,000 to 90,000 clones listed, over 65% were seen once. The sample was PBMCs, taken around atezolizumab (anti-PD-L1) treatment. These receptors originate from a man aged 55 to 70 with urothelial cancer. The CDR3 runs from the conserved cysteine through the conserved F or W. The order of the fields is J gene, D gene, V gene, clone size, CDR3 DNA, CDR3 protein. The D gene is left open where the match is weak. Expanded clones get a size class; other rows say once, few or many, or leave the size out.

TRBJ2-2,TRBD1,TRBV28,once,TGTGCCAGCAGTTTCCGACAGGGCACCGGGGAGCTGTTTTTT,CASSFRQGTGELFF
TRBJ2-1,.,TRBV19,few,TGTGCCAGTAGTATGGCGGGAACTGCGAATGAGCAGTTCTTC,CASSMAGTANEQFF
TRBJ2-3,TRBD2,TRBV2,.,TGTGCCAGCAGTTCACCATCTAGCGGGAGTGGGACAGATACGCAGTATTTT,CASSSPSSGSGTDTQYF
TRBJ2-2,.,TRBV19,.,TGTGCCAGTAGTACTCCCGTTAACGGGGAGCTGTTTTTT,CASSTPVNGELFF
TRBJ2-7,TRBD2,TRBV14,.,TGTGCCAGCAGCCGAGGACTAGTCCCCTACGAGCAGTACTTC,CASSRGLVPYEQYF
TRBJ1-4,.,TRBV19,.,TGTGCCAGTAGTATGTCTCCCTCAACTAATGAAAAACTGTTTTTT,CASSMSPSTNEKLFF
TRBJ2-3,.,TRBV7-9,.,TGTGCCAGCAGTTTAACCACTGGAGGAGGCACAGATACGCAGTATTTT,CASSLTTGGGTDTQYF
TRBJ2-2,TRBD2,TRBV27,.,TGTGCCAGCAGTAGGACTAGCGGGATACGAACCGGGGAGCTGTTTTTT,CASSRTSGIRTGELFF
TRBJ2-6,TRBD1,TRBV19,once,TGTGCCAGTTCCCGGGACAGGGCTGAGGGGGCCAACGTCCTGACTTTC,CASSRDRAEGANVLTF
TRBJ2-1,.,TRBV29-1,.,TGCAGCGTTGACTATGAGCAGTTCTTC,CSVDYEQFF
TRBJ2-7,.,TRBV5-1,.,TGCGCCAGCAGCTTATCCGGGACAACAAACCAGGTCCACGAGCAGTACTTC,CASSLSGTTNQVHEQYF
TRBJ2-1,TRBD1,TRBV5-1,.,TGCGCCAGCAGCCAGGACAGGGCCGGTGAGCAGTTCTTC,CASSQDRAGEQFF
TRBJ2-1,TRBD2,TRBV25-1,.,TGTGCCAGCAGTGCAGGACTAGCGGGGGGGCTGAATGAGCAGTTCTTC,CASSAGLAGGLNEQFF
TRBJ1-5,TRBD1,TRBV29-1,.,TGCAGCGTCGGTGACAGGGGCGGCGGTCAGCCCCAGCATTTT,CSVGDRGGGQPQHF
TRBJ2-7,.,TRBV18,.,TGTGCCAGCTCAGCCGGGGACGAGCAGTACTTC,CASSAGDEQYF
TRBJ1-1,.,TRBV2,.,TGTGCCAGCAGTGAGATGACAGCTAGGGCTTTCTTT,CASSEMTARAFF
TRBJ1-3,.,TRBV5-8,.,TGTGCCAGCAGCTTGGGGGACATCTCTGGAAACACCATATATTTT,CASSLGDISGNTIYF
TRBJ1-1,.,TRBV5-1,.,TGCGCCAGCAGCTACACAGTGAACACTGAAGCTTTCTTT,CASSYTVNTEAFF
TRBJ1-5,.,TRBV19,once,TGTGCCAGTAGCTGGGGGGGGCTGGAAAATCAGCCCCAGCATTTT,CASSWGGLENQPQHF
TRBJ2-6,.,TRBV5-1,.,TGCGCCAGCAGCAAAGACAGCTCTGGGGCCAACGTCCTGACTTTC,CASSKDSSGANVLTF
TRBJ1-1,TRBD1,TRBV7-6,.,TGTGCCAGCAGCTTAAAGGGACAGGCGACCGTTATTATGAACACTGAAGCTTTCTTT,CASSLKGQATVIMNTEAFF
TRBJ2-7,TRBD1,TRBV15,few,TGTGCCACCAGCGGGACAGGGACCTACGAGCAGTACTTC,CATSGTGTYEQYF
TRBJ1-2,TRBD1,TRBV28,.,TGTGCCAGCAGTCCATTAACCCTAAGACAGGGCGATGGCTACACCTTC,CASSPLTLRQGDGYTF
TRBJ2-7,TRBD1,TRBV7-8,.,TGTGCCAGCAGCTTTCGGGACAGGGTGTACTTC,CASSFRDRVYF
TRBJ1-6,.,TRBV19,.,TGTGCCAGTACAACGAGCTCCTATAATTCACCCCTCCACTTT,CASTTSSYNSPLHF
TRBJ1-1,.,TRBV29-1,once,TGCAGCGTTGCTGCGCCGCATGAAGCTTTCTTT,CSVAAPHEAFF
TRBJ2-7,.,TRBV5-6,.,TGTGCCAGCAGCTTTGGGGGACACGCCTTCTACGAGCAGTACTTC,CASSFGGHAFYEQYF
TRBJ2-7,.,TRBV14,.,TGTGCCAGCAGCCAGACGAGAGGTTTCGAGCAGTACTTC,CASSQTRGFEQYF
TRBJ1-1,.,TRBV7-3,.,TGTGCCAGCAGCTCTAGCGCAGCCACTGAAGCTTTCTTT,CASSSSAATEAFF
TRBJ2-5,TRBD2,TRBV6-5,.,TGTGCCAGCACCTCCAGCGGGGGGGTCCAAGAGACCCAGTACTTC,CASTSSGGVQETQYF
TRBJ2-5,TRBD2,TRBV7-2,.,TGTGCCAGCAGCTTATTCGCGGGAGGGGCAACCGAGACCCAGTACTTC,CASSLFAGGATETQYF
TRBJ2-7,TRBD1,TRBV6-5,.,TGTGCCAGCAGTTTCCACAGGACAGGGGTCGAGCAGTACTTC,CASSFHRTGVEQYF
TRBJ1-1,.,TRBV18,.,TGTGCCAGCTCACCACGAACGGAGGGTAACACTGAAGCTTTCTTT,CASSPRTEGNTEAFF
TRBJ2-1,.,TRBV6-1,once,TGTGCCAGCAGTCCCCAGGGATACAATGAGCAGTTCTTC,CASSPQGYNEQFF
TRBJ2-6,.,TRBV5-4,.,TGTGCCAGCAGCTTATGGGGGCCTGGGGCCAACGTCCTGACTTTC,CASSLWGPGANVLTF
TRBJ1-2,.,TRBV18,few,TGTGCCAGCTCACCACCGCGGAGTCGCCACCCCTATGGCTACACCTTC,CASSPPRSRHPYGYTF
TRBJ1-3,.,TRBV9,.,TGTGCCAGCAGCGTCGGGGGAATCTCTGGAAACACCATATATTTT,CASSVGGISGNTIYF
TRBJ2-3,.,TRBV29-1,.,TGCAGCGTTTGGTACTCACTAGCCCCAGATACGCAGTATTTT,CSVWYSLAPDTQYF
TRBJ1-1,.,TRBV6-5,.,TGTGCCAGCAGTTATTCGGAGTTGAACACTGAAGCTTTCTTT,CASSYSELNTEAFF
TRBJ1-4,.,TRBV7-6,.,TGTGCCAGCAGCCCGGGTGGGGGCGAGAAACTGTTTTTT,CASSPGGGEKLFF
TRBJ2-3,.,TRBV11-3,.,TGTGCCAGCAGCCACCGGGCAGATACGCAGTATTTT,CASSHRADTQYF
TRBJ2-7,.,TRBV21-1,.,TGTGCCAGACTAAAAGGGGGGGGCCCAAGCTCCTACGAGCAGTACTTC,CARLKGGGPSSYEQYF
TRBJ2-4,TRBD1,TRBV7-2,.,TGTGCCAGCAGCTTACAGAAGGGGGCGCGTGGCAAAAACATTCAGTACTTC,CASSLQKGARGKNIQYF
TRBJ1-1,.,TRBV5-1,.,TGCGCCAGCGGAGCACTCGAAGGGGTAGGAACTGAAGCTTTCTTT,CASGALEGVGTEAFF
TRBJ2-3,.,TRBV6-4,.,TGTGCCAGCAGTGCAGGCGGGGCGACAGATACGCAGTATTTT,CASSAGGATDTQYF
TRBJ1-6,.,TRBV4-1,.,TGCGCCAGCAGCCCGGACGGGAACTATAATTCACCCCTCCACTTT,CASSPDGNYNSPLHF
TRBJ2-7,TRBD2,TRBV6-1,.,TGTGCCAGCAGGCCTAGCGGGGGGGCATTCATCCAGCAGTACTTC,CASRPSGGAFIQQYF
TRBJ1-1,TRBD1,TRBV11-2,.,TGTGCCAGCAGCTTAACAGGGGCTGCTGAAGCTTTCTTT,CASSLTGAAEAFF
TRBJ1-2,TRBD1,TRBV6-6,.,TGTGCCAGCAGTTCCGGACAGGGTTACTATGGCTACACCTTC,CASSSGQGYYGYTF